These 5 T cell receptor beta chains were sequenced from one sample in a study of blood T cells in healthy people across ages. With a J-beta primer mix and a sample-barcoded 5' primer, a second PCR ran roughly 7 to 11 cycles. TCRdb used MiXCR to reprocess the 5' RACE reads, holding one entry per CDR3 protein. The sample records around 650,000 distinct CDR3 sequences, around 43% being singletons. The source material was blood. The receptors derive from an elderly man in good health.

V and J are TRBV29-1 and TRBJ2-7; 10 bases map to TRBD2. V shed 3 bases and J 2 bases; nucleotides not matched to a gene: 10. The CDR3 is made up of 16 amino acids. CDR1 SQVTM and CDR2 ANQGSEA come from the germline V gene. The CDR3, as DNA: TGCAGCGTTGATGGGCTTGGACTAGCGGATACCTACGAGCAGTACTTC. Its protein is CSVDGLGLADTYEQYF.

The gene calls are TRBV6-5 and TRBJ2-3; TRBD1 might be the D (6 bases). This CDR3 comprises 15 residues. In germline, CDR1 is MNHEY, CDR2 SVGAGI. With 2 bases removed from V and 1 base from J, the gap between germline ends came to 10 bases. In DNA, the CDR3 is TGTGCCAGCAGTTACGGGGCAGGGGGCACAGATACGCAGTATTTT. It codes for CASSYGAGGTDTQYF.

This clonotype was detected once. The gene calls are TRBV20-1 and TRBJ1-1; TRBD1 matches 8 bases. V lost 5 bases and J lost 2; bases outside the gene matches: 4. The CDR3 consists of 13 residues. Germline V gene data show CDR1 as DFQATT and CDR2 as SNEGSKA (reference sequence). The CDR3, as DNA: TGCAGTGCTTACAGGGGGGGAAACACTGAAGCTTTCTTT. Amino acids: CSAYRGGNTEAFF.

This clonotype was detected only once. The J gene is TRBJ2-1, the V gene TRBV9; no clear D. The germline V gene encodes CDR1 SGDLS and CDR2 YYNGEE. This CDR3 is built from 16 residues. V lost 3 bases to trimming and J lost 6 bases, with 19 bases between them. The CDR3 here is CASSANWGKMGNEQFF. In DNA form, the CDR3 reads TGTGCCAGCAGCGCCAACTGGGGTAAAATGGGCAATGAGCAGTTCTTC.

In this sample, this clonotype turned up many times. V and J are TRBV20-1 and TRBJ2-7, with D possibly TRBD1 on 6 matching bases. Per the germline V gene, CDR1 is DFQATT and CDR2 is SNEGSKA (reference sequence). With 2 bases removed from V and 5 bases from J, the gap between germline ends came to 16 bases. This CDR3 comprises 14 residues. CDR3 amino acids: CSARSTGTRNEQYF. The CDR3 coding sequence is TGCAGTGCTAGATCCACGGGGACACGCAACGAGCAGTACTTC.